This T cell receptor beta chain was obtained from a study of control samples from healthy donors and cancer patients (TCRdb year 2020). On this clone itself: Its antigen is still unknown. It has no much larger one-base neighbor in the sample; base qualities were not kept.

Receptor amplification or capture employed the immunoSEQ multiplex PCR assay. Imported from immuneACCESS, the table was reduced by TCRdb to in-frame sequences with V and J called. These copies leave out some clones; in studies compared against another copy, an unresolved V gene accounts for under half, and the cause of the remainder is not known. The sample records 170,000 or so clones, about 93% of which are singletons. The leading ten clones occupy about 1.5% of the sample. Trimming takes 1 base from V and 5 bases from J, and the germline ends sit 14 bases apart. The CDR3 holds 15 amino acids from the cysteine to the phenylalanine. Solely the CDR3 DNA is kept, with 45 bases framed from the first base. As encoded in the germline V gene, CDR1 is SGHTA while CDR2 is FQGTGA.

Sequencing input: blood. This TCR derives from a man between 18 and 29 years old in good health. This chain joins TRBV7-3 to TRBJ2-5; 6 matching bases give a weak D call of TRBD2. The CDR3 protein: CASSLMGGVGETQYF. The DNA is TGTGCCAGCAGCTTAATGGGCGGGGTCGGGGAGACCCAGTACTTC.